This T cell receptor beta chain was obtained from a study of T-cell reconstitution after alpha-beta-depleted transplantation in children. The TCRbeta library was prepared with unique molecular identifiers. TCRdb analysed the PCR reads with MiXCR anew, one entry per CDR3 protein. Of around 340,000 distinct CDR3 sequences in the sample, roughly 15% were seen once. V gave up 4 bases and J gave up 0 bases, with 10 bases separating them. From germline, CDR1 is SGHRS and CDR2 YFSETQ. The CDR3 loop spans 14 amino acids. The sequence derives from a human donor who donated a stem cell graft to a child with Fanconi anemia. The V call is TRBV5-1, the J call TRBJ1-1; tentative D call: TRBD1 (5 bases). The starting material was PBMCs, obtained from the stem cell graft. The CDR3 sequence: CASSGDGLNTEAFF. The CDR3 DNA sequence: TGCGCCAGCAGCGGGGACGGATTGAACACTGAAGCTTTCTTT.